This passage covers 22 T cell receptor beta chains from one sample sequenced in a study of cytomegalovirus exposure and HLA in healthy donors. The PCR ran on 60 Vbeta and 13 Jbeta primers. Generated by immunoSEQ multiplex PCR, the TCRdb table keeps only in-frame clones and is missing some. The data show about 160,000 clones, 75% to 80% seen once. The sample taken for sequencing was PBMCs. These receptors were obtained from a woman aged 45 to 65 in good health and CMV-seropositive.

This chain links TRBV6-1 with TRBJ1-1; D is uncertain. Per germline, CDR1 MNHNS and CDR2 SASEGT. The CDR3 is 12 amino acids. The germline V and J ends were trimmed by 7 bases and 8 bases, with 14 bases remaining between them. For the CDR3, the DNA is TGTGCCAGCACCCAAAGAGAGGGAGAAGCTTTCTTT. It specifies CASTQREGEAFF.

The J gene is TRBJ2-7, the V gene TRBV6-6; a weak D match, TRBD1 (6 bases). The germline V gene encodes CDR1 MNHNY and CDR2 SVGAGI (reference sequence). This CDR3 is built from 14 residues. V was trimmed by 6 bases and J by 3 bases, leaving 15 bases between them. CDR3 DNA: TGTGCCAGCAGCCCCGGACAGCGCGTCTACGAGCAGTACTTC. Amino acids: CASSPGQRVYEQYF.

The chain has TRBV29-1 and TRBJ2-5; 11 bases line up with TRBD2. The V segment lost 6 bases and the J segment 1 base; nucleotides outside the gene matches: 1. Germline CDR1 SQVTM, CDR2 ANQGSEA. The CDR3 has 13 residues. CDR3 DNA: TGCAGCGTAGGACTAGCGGGCCAAGAGACCCAGTACTTC. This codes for CSVGLAGQETQYF.

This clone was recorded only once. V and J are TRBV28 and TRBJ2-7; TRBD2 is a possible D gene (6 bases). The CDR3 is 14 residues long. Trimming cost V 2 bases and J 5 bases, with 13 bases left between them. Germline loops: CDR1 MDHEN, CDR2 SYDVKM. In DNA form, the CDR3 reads TGTGCCAGCAGTTTAGGTGCGGGGCCAGACGAGCAGTACTTC. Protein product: CASSLGAGPDEQYF.

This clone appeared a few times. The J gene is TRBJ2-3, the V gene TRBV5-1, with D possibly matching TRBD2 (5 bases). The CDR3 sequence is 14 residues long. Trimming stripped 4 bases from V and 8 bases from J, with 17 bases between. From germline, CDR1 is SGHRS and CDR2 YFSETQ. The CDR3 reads CASSLAQASGTQYF. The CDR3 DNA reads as TGCGCCAGCAGCCTAGCTCAGGCCTCCGGTACGCAGTATTTT.

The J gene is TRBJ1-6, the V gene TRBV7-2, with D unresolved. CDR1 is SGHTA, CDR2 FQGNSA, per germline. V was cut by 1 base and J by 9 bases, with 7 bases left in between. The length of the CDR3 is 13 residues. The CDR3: CASSLGRFSPLHF. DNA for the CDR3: TGTGCCAGCAGCTTAGGCCGGTTTTCACCCCTCCACTTT.

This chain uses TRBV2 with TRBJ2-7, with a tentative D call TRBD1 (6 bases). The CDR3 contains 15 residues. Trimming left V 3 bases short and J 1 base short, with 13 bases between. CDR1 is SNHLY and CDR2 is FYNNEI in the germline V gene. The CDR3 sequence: CASSEGRGRSYEQYF. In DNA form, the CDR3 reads TGTGCCAGCAGTGAGGGCAGGGGTAGATCCTACGAGCAGTACTTC.

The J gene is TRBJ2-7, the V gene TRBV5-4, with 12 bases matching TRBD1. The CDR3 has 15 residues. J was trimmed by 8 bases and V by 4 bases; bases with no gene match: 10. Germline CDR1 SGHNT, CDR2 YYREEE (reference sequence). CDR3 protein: CASSRSGTGGFQQYF. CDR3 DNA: TGTGCCAGCAGCAGATCCGGGACAGGGGGCTTCCAGCAGTACTTC.

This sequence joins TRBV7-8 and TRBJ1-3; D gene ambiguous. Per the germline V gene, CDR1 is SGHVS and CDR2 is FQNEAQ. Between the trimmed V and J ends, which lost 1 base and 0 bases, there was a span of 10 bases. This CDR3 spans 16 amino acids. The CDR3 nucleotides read TGTGCCAGCAGCTTAGGCCAGTCGGGCTCTGGAAACACCATATATTTT. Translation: CASSLGQSGSGNTIYF.

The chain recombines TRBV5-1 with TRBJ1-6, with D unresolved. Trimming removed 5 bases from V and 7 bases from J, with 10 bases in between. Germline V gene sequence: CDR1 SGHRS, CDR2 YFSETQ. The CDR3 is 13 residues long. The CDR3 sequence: CASSDSPNSPLHF. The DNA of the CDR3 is TGCGCCAGCAGTGATAGCCCCAATTCACCCCTCCACTTT.

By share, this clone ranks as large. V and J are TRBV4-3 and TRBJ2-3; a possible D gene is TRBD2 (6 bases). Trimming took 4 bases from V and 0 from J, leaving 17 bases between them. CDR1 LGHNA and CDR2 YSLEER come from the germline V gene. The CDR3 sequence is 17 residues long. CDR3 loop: CASSPSGGSGSTDTQYF. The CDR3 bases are TGCGCCAGCAGCCCCTCCGGGGGTAGCGGAAGCACAGATACGCAGTATTTT.

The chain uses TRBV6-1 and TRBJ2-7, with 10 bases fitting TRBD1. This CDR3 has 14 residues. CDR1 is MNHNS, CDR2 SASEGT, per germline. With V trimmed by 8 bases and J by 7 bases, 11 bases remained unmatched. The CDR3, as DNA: TGTGCCAGCGGTAGACAGGGGGCGTTGGATGAGCAGTACTTC. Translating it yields CASGRQGALDEQYF.

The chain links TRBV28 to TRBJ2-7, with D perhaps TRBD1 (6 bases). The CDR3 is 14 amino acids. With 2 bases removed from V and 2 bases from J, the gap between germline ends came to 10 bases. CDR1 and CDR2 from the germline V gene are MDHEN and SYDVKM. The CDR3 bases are TGTGCCAGCAGTTTACAAGGACAGACCTACGAGCAGTACTTC. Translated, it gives CASSLQGQTYEQYF.

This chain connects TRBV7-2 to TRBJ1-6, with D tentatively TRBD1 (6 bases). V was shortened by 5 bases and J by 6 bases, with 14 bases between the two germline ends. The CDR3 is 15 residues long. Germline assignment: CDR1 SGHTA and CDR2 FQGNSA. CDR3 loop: CASSPRGGSNSPLHF. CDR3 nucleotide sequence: TGTGCCAGCAGCCCCAGGGGAGGGAGTAATTCACCCCTCCACTTT. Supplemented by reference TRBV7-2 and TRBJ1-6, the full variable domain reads GAGVSQSPSNKVTEKGKDVELRCDPISGHTALYWYRQSLGQGLEFLIYFQGNSAPDKSGLPSDRFSAERTGGSVSTLTIQRTQQEDSAVYLCASSPRGGSNSPLHFGNGTRLTVT.

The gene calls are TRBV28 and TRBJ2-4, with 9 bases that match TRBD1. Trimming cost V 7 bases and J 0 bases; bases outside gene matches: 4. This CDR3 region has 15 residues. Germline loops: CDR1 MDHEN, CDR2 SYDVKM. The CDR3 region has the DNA TGTGCCAGCACCGGGGACAGGGAAGCCAAAAACATTCAGTACTTC. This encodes CASTGDREAKNIQYF.

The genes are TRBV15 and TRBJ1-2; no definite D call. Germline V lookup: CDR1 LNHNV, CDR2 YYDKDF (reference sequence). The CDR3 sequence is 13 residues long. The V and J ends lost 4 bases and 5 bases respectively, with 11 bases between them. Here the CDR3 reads CATSMGIAYGYTF. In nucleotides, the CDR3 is TGTGCCACCAGCATGGGGATAGCGTATGGCTACACCTTC.

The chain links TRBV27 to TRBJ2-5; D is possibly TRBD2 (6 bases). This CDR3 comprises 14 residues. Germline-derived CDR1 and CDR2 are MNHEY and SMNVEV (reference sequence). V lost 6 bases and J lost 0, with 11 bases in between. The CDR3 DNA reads TGTGCCAGCAGCCGTAGCGGTAACCAAGAGACCCAGTACTTC. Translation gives CASSRSGNQETQYF.

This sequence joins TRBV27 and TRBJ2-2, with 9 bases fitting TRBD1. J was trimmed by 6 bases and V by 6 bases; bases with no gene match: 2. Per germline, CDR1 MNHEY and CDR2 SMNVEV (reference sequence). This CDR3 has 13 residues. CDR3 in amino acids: CASRGQGPGELFF. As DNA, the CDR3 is TGTGCCAGCAGAGGACAGGGGCCCGGGGAGCTGTTTTTT.

CDR3 DNA sequence: TGCAGCGTCCAACAGAGCTCCTACAATGAGCAGTTCTTC. Residues: CSVQQSSYNEQFF. J is TRBJ2-1 and V is TRBV29-1; D remains unclear. The CDR3 has 13 residues. CDR1 is SQVTM, CDR2 ANQGSEA, per germline. Trimming left V 6 bases short and J 0 bases short, with 9 bases between.

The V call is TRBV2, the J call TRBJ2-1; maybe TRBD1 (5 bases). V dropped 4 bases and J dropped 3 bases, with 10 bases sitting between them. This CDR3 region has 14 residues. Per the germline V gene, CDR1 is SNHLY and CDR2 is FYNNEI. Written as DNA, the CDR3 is TGTGCCAGCAGTGGGCAGGGTAACTACAATGAGCAGTTCTTC. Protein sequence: CASSGQGNYNEQFF.

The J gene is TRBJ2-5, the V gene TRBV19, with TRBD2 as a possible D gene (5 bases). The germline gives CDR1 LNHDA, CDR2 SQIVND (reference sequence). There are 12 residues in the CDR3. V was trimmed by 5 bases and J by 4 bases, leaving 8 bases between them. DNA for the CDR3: TGTGCCAGTAGTGGTGAGGGAGAGACCCAGTACTTC. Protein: CASSGEGETQYF.

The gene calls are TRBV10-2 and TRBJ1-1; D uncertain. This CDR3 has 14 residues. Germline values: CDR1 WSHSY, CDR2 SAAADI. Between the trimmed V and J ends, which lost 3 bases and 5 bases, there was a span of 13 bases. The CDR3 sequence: CASSEPGGRTEAFF. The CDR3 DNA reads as TGCGCCAGCAGTGAACCGGGAGGGAGGACTGAAGCTTTCTTT.